A single sample is the source of the 9 T cell receptor beta chains below, sequenced in a study of CD8 T cells in ankylosing spondylitis. TCRdb passed the 5' RACE reads through MiXCR, listing each CDR3 protein once. The repertoire consists of 250,000 or so distinct CDR3 sequences, with about 24% occurring once and the leading ten covering approximately 0.61%. Sequencing was done on a sample of blood, either unsorted or a sorted T cell fraction (not recorded which). Source of these receptors: a male donor with ankylosing spondylitis or in good health (not recorded which).

This chain uses TRBV27 with TRBJ1-1; perhaps TRBD1 as D (5 bases). Germline lookup yields CDR1 MNHEY and CDR2 SMNVEV (reference sequence). Trimming took off 10 bases at V and 4 bases at J, with 19 bases between the two ends. The CDR3 contains 14 residues. For the CDR3, the DNA is TGTGCCACCGTGGAGTTCGGGGGTAGCACTGAAGCTTTCTTT. It is translated as CATVEFGGSTEAFF.

The chain couples TRBV4-1 to TRBJ2-5, with 9 bases identical to TRBD1. The CDR3 runs to 15 residues. J lost 0 bases, V lost 4 bases, and 3 bases had no gene match. CDR1 is MGHRA and CDR2 is YSYEKL in the germline V gene. The CDR3 nucleotides are TGCGCCAGCAGCCGGGGGGACAGGGACCAAGAGACCCAGTACTTC. Protein product: CASSRGDRDQETQYF.

This clonotype occurred a few times. J is TRBJ2-1 and V is TRBV20-1; 10 bases are shared with TRBD2. Germline V CDR1 and CDR2: DFQATT, SNEGSKA (reference sequence). V lost 2 bases to trimming and J lost 4 bases; unmatched junction nucleotides: 8. This CDR3 has 16 amino acids. In DNA, the CDR3 is TGCAGTGCTAGACCAAAAGCGGGGGGGCCGTACAATGAGCAGTTCTTC. This gives the protein CSARPKAGGPYNEQFF.

V usage is TRBV11-2 and J usage is TRBJ2-5; D not resolved. The V end was cut by 4 bases, the J end by 4 bases, with 10 bases between. The CDR3 is 13 residues long. Germline V gene sequence: CDR1 SGHAT, CDR2 FQNNGV. The CDR3 region is CASSSRTSETQYF. The CDR3 nucleotides are TGTGCCAGCAGCTCTCGGACGTCAGAGACCCAGTACTTC.

The J gene is TRBJ1-5, the V gene TRBV12-3 or TRBV12-4; D may be TRBD1 (5 bases). The CDR3 contains 15 residues. V was pared by 1 base and J by 4 bases, with 11 bases between. CDR3 in amino acids: CASSLGWQGNQPQHF. In nucleotides, the CDR3 is TGTGCCAGCAGTTTAGGATGGCAGGGAAATCAGCCCCAGCATTTT.

This clonotype was counted ten times or more. The chain links TRBV6-6 to TRBJ2-1; either TRBD1 or TRBD2 may fit D (6 bases each). The CDR3 is 13 amino acids. Germline V gives CDR1 MNHNY, CDR2 SVGAGI (reference sequence). V was shortened by 6 bases and J by 8 bases, with 14 bases between the two germline ends. The CDR3 here is CASRGGLGYEQFF. The CDR3 DNA follows: TGTGCCAGCAGGGGGGGCCTTGGGTATGAGCAGTTCTTC.

Many counts were recorded for this clonotype. The chain has TRBV6-8 and TRBJ1-1, with D perhaps matching TRBD1 (5 bases). The ends were cut back, 7 bases at V and 2 bases at J, with 20 bases in the middle. Germline assignment: CDR1 MNHGY and CDR2 SAAAGT. This CDR3 is built from 16 residues. As DNA, the CDR3 is TGTGCCAGCAATTCGTCAGGGAGGACGGGAAACACTGAAGCTTTCTTT. The encoded protein is CASNSSGRTGNTEAFF.

The chain joins TRBV2 to TRBJ2-1, with D maybe TRBD2 (6 bases). The V gene's germline CDR1 is SNHLY and CDR2 FYNNEI. The CDR3 has 14 amino acids. Trimming shortened V by 5 bases and J by 6 bases, and 14 bases separated the two germline ends. CDR3 nucleotide sequence: TGTGCCAGCAGTCCCGGGGGATGGGGCAATGAGCAGTTCTTC. Amino acids: CASSPGGWGNEQFF.

This chain links TRBV6-5 with TRBJ2-6; maybe TRBD2 (5 bases). V lost 5 bases to trimming and J lost 0 bases, with 11 bases between them. Germline-derived CDR1 and CDR2 are MNHEY and SVGAGI. The CDR3 sequence is 16 residues long. The CDR3 region is CASSDWRSSGANVLTF. In nucleotides, the CDR3 is TGTGCCAGCAGTGACTGGAGGAGCTCTGGGGCCAACGTCCTGACTTTC.